Following are 17 T cell receptor beta chains from one sample sequenced in a study of T-cell reconstitution after alpha-beta-depleted transplantation in children. Unique molecular identifiers were incorporated when the TCRbeta library was constructed. TCRdb redid the calling of the PCR reads with MiXCR, one entry per CDR3 protein. The table includes approximately 400,000 distinct CDR3 sequences, roughly 15% detected once. This material consisted of PBMCs, mostly from graft donor cells, taken 360 days after TCRalphabeta/CD19-depleted stem cell transplant. The source is a boy in the first two years of life who had a stem cell transplant for Wiskott-Aldrich syndrome, so the T cells may come from the graft donor.

This clonotype was detected many times. Here the CDR3 DNA reads TGCAGCGTTGTGCTACAGGAGAGCTCCTACGAGCAGTACTTC. Its translation is CSVVLQESSYEQYF. The chain couples TRBV29-1 to TRBJ2-7, with a possible D match to TRBD1 (5 bases). Germline V gives CDR1 SQVTM, CDR2 ANQGSEA. V was shortened by 4 bases and J by 0 bases, with 13 bases between the two germline ends. The CDR3 is 14 residues long.

The V gene is TRBV4-2, the J gene TRBJ2-2, with D possibly matching TRBD2 (6 bases). Trimming pared 6 bases from V and 8 bases from J, leaving 19 bases between. Germline V gene sequence: CDR1 LGHNA, CDR2 YNFKEQ. The CDR3 extends over 15 amino acids. The CDR3 sequence: CASSPGTSWRGELFF. The CDR3 DNA follows: TGTGCCAGCAGTCCAGGCACTAGCTGGCGTGGGGAGCTGTTTTTT.

There are many counts of this clonotype. J is TRBJ2-3 and V is TRBV20-1; TRBD1 matches 7 bases. Germline V gene lookup returns CDR1 DFQATT and CDR2 SNEGSKA (reference sequence). This CDR3 contains 14 residues. The ends lost 6 bases at V and 1 base at J; junction bases unmatched: 7. In DNA, the CDR3 is TGCAGTGCCGCCTCCGGGACAGGCACAGATACGCAGTATTTT. It codes for CSAASGTGTDTQYF.

This clonotype was recorded many times. The chain links TRBV6-5 to TRBJ2-1; 12 bases fit TRBD2. After removal of 6 bases from V and 6 bases from J, the junction contained 9 bases not matched to a gene. The CDR3 runs to 16 residues. Per germline, CDR1 MNHEY and CDR2 SVGAGI. For the CDR3, the DNA is TGTGCCAGCAGCCCGATAGGACTAGCGGGACGCAATGAGCAGTTCTTC. Residues: CASSPIGLAGRNEQFF.

V usage is TRBV6-5 and J usage is TRBJ2-7; 9 bases match TRBD2. The CDR3 covers 14 residues. The V and J ends lost 4 bases and 4 bases, in that order; junction bases with no gene match: 5. The germline gives CDR1 MNHEY, CDR2 SVGAGI. CDR3 sequence (DNA): TGTGCCAGCAGTTTTAGCGGGAGTTGGTACGAGCAGTACTTC. It encodes CASSFSGSWYEQYF.

This clonotype was recorded a few times. This chain connects TRBV7-9 to TRBJ2-3; D perhaps matches TRBD1 (6 bases). With 5 bases removed from V and 7 bases from J, the gap between germline ends came to 16 bases. In germline, CDR1 is SEHNR, CDR2 FQNEAQ (reference sequence). This CDR3 is 14 amino acids long. The CDR3 loop is CASSPYGGRHTQYF. CDR3 nucleotides: TGTGCCAGCAGCCCCTATGGGGGCCGGCATACGCAGTATTTT. The variable domain in full, with the rest retrieved from reference TRBV7-9 and TRBJ2-3, is DTGVSQNPRHKITKRGQNVTFRCDPISEHNRLYWYRQTLGQGPEFLTYFQNEAQLEKSRLLSDRFSAERPKGSFSTLEIQRTEQGDSAMYLCASSPYGGRHTQYFGPGTRLTVL.

V gene TRBV20-1 combines with J gene TRBJ2-2; unclear D gene. The germline V gene encodes CDR1 DFQATT and CDR2 SNEGSKA (reference sequence). The CDR3 is 19 residues long. Trimming took off 0 bases at V and 3 bases at J, with 23 bases between the two ends. The CDR3 spells CSARDPASYGLSDTGELFF. The CDR3 DNA sequence: TGCAGTGCTAGAGATCCAGCCTCTTACGGGCTATCGGACACCGGGGAGCTGTTTTTT.

The chain combines TRBV15 with TRBJ2-3; no clear D gene. Trimming shortened V by 1 base and J by 0 bases, and 17 bases separated the two germline ends. Per germline, CDR1 LNHNV and CDR2 YYDKDF (reference sequence). This CDR3 comprises 18 residues. CDR3 in amino acids: CATSRVRLGFTSTDTQYF. The CDR3, as DNA: TGTGCCACCAGCAGAGTAAGGTTGGGGTTCACTAGCACAGATACGCAGTATTTT.

Only a few counts were recorded for this clonotype. The chain uses TRBV10-3 and TRBJ2-1, with D possibly matching TRBD2 (6 bases). Trimming pared 4 bases from V and 2 bases from J, leaving 9 bases between. This CDR3 has 14 amino acids. The germline gives CDR1 ENHRY, CDR2 SYGVKD. The CDR3 loop reads CAISAGLPYNEQFF. The CDR3 DNA reads TGTGCCATCAGTGCCGGACTACCCTACAATGAGCAGTTCTTC.

This clonotype turned up a few times. The rearrangement links TRBV12-3 or TRBV12-4 to TRBJ2-7; TRBD2 agrees at 12 bases. V lost 5 bases to trimming and J lost 3 bases; unmatched junction nucleotides: 5. The CDR3 spans 15 residues. This CDR3 is CASSTTSGRIYEQYF. The CDR3 DNA sequence: TGTGCCAGCAGTACAACTAGCGGGAGGATCTACGAGCAGTACTTC.

This clonotype was seen only a few times. This chain uses TRBV11-2 with TRBJ2-2; D not certain. CDR3 length: 14 amino acids. In germline, CDR1 is SGHAT, CDR2 FQNNGV. V lost 3 bases and J lost 5, with 10 bases in between. The CDR3 coding sequence is TGTGCCAGCAGCTTGGCCCACAAGACCGGGGAGCTGTTTTTT. Translation gives CASSLAHKTGELFF.

This clonotype has more than one count but fewer than ten. This sequence joins TRBV20-1 and TRBJ2-2; the D is unclear. CDR3 length equals 12 residues. V lost 5 bases to trimming and J lost 1 base, with 5 bases between them. Germline V gives CDR1 DFQATT, CDR2 SNEGSKA (reference sequence). CDR3 bases: TGCAGTGCTCAACTGAACACCGGGGAGCTGTTTTTT. As protein: CSAQLNTGELFF.

Only a few counts were recorded for this clonotype. V is TRBV10-3 and J is TRBJ2-7; possible D gene TRBD1, 6 bases. The V end lost 0 bases, the J end lost 1 base, and 7 bases lay between the germline ends. Looked up from germline, CDR1 is ENHRY and CDR2 is SYGVKD. This CDR3 is built from 14 residues. The CDR3, as DNA: TGTGCCATCAGTGAGTCGCAGGGGTCCTACGAGCAGTACTTC. Translating it yields CAISESQGSYEQYF.

In this sample, this clonotype turned up a few times. The chain's CDR3 is CSVGTGRSEQYF. As DNA, the CDR3 is TGCAGCGTGGGGACAGGGAGGAGCGAGCAGTACTTC. This chain uses TRBV29-1 with TRBJ2-7; 9 nucleotides match TRBD1. The V gene end was trimmed by 6 bases and the J gene end by 6 bases; junction bases not matched to a gene: 6. The germline V gene encodes CDR1 SQVTM and CDR2 ANQGSEA. This CDR3 comprises 12 residues.

This clonotype was seen more than once but under ten times. V usage is TRBV18 and J usage is TRBJ2-1; the match to TRBD1 covers 10 bases. The CDR3 has 15 residues. In germline, CDR1 is KGHSH, CDR2 LQKENI. The V and J ends lost 4 bases and 7 bases, in that order; junction bases with no gene match: 7. In DNA, the CDR3 is TGTGCCAGCTCACGCTGGGACAGGGGATGGAATGAGCAGTTCTTC. Translating it yields CASSRWDRGWNEQFF. Variable domain in full (rest from reference TRBV18 and TRBJ2-1): NAGVMQNPRHLVRRRGQEARLRCSPMKGHSHVYWYRQLPEEGLKFMVYLQKENIIDESGMPKERFSAEFPKEGPSILRIQQVVRGDSAAYFCASSRWDRGWNEQFFGPGTRLTVL.

In its sample, this clonotype was seen a few times. The CDR3: CSVRGPIYEQYF. The CDR3 DNA follows: TGCAGCGTGAGGGGTCCGATCTACGAGCAGTACTTC. This chain links TRBV29-1 with TRBJ2-7; D is perhaps TRBD1 or TRBD2 (5 bases each). The CDR3 length is 12 residues. V lost 6 bases, J lost 3 bases, and 12 bases lay in between. Germline V CDR1 and CDR2: SQVTM, ANQGSEA.

The chain employs TRBV10-1 and TRBJ2-4, with TRBD2 identical over 12 bases. Germline assignment: CDR1 WNHNN and CDR2 SYGVQD (reference sequence). The V gene end was trimmed by 5 bases and the J gene end by 0 bases; junction bases not matched to a gene: 14. This CDR3 is 20 amino acids long. The CDR3 here is CASSPGLAGPLLLAKNIQYF. The CDR3 nucleotides are TGCGCCAGCAGTCCTGGACTAGCGGGGCCTTTGCTTCTAGCCAAAAACATTCAGTACTTC.